The sequence of this T cell receptor (beta chain) was determined in a study of blood T cell repertoires in COVID-19. The wider study: COVID-19 samples, acute and convalescent, were from the United States, Italy and Spain. Sources were T cells, B-cell-depleted T cells, or PBMCs; the material itself was cDNA or gDNA.

The V and J ends lost 8 bases and 2 bases respectively, with 7 bases between them. CDR3 length: 11 amino acids. Germline lookup yields CDR1 DFQATT and CDR2 SNEGSKA (reference sequence). Under the authors' procedure: Using reference gene primer amplification, nucleated cell counts were estimated. Libraries were prepared by immunoSEQ multiplex PCR; TCRdb keeps only in-frame clonotypes and omits some of them. The V and J calls and clone size are taken from that table; D and trimming were inferred from the DNA. Of about 60,000 clones detected, 70% to 85% appear once; the ten largest clones hold around 3.5%.

The sample consisted of peripheral blood. The genes are TRBV20-1 and TRBJ2-1; D remains ambiguous. The source is a man aged 55 to 70 with acute or convalescent COVID-19. CDR3 sequence reads: CSCGAYNEQFF. In nucleotides, the CDR3 is TGCAGTTGCGGAGCCTACAATGAGCAGTTCTTC.